This TCR beta chain was sequenced in a study of cytomegalovirus exposure and HLA in healthy donors. Study-wide background: Caucasian-associated ancestry cluster membership applied to over 80% of 300 to 450 genotyped donors. Study-wide results and limits: In an earlier analysis, most TCR beta V segments were productive about 87% or about 30% of the time.

Per germline, CDR1 MRHNA and CDR2 SNTAGT. There are 16 residues in the CDR3. V lost 2 bases, J lost 3 bases, and 0 bases stayed unmatched. In the case of this clone: The antigen remains undetermined.

In the PCR, 60 Vbeta and 13 Jbeta primers were used. Profiling relied on immunoSEQ multiplex PCR, and the TCRdb table lists in-frame clones only, not all of them. The sample includes about 110,000 clones, roughly 82% seen only once; the top ten take 4.2%. The clonotype was recovered from a male donor in good health and CMV-seronegative. This chain joins TRBV6-4 and TRBJ2-2; 13 positions agree with TRBD2. The specimen sequenced was PBMCs. The DNA of the CDR3 is TGTGCCAGCAGTGACGGACTAGCGGGAGACACCGGGGAGCTGTTTTTT. Its protein product is CASSDGLAGDTGELFF.